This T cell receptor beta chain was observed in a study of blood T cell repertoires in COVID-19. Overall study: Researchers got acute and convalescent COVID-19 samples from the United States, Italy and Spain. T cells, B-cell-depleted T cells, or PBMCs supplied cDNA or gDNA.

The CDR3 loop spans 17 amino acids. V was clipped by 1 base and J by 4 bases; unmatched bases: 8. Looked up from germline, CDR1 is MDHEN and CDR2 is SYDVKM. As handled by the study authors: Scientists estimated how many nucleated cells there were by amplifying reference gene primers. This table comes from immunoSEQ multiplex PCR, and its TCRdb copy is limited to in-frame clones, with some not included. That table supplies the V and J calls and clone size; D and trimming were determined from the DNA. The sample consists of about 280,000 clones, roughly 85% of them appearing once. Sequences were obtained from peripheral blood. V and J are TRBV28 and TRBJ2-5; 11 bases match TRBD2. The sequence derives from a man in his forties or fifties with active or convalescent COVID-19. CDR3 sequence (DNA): TGTGCCAGCAGTTTATATTTGTGGCTAGCGGGAGGAGAGACCCAGTACTTC. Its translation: CASSLYLWLAGGETQYF.